Following are 25 T cell receptor beta chains from one sample sequenced in a study of T cells in Graves' hyperthyroidism and ophthalmopathy. Amplified TCR beta CDR3 regions came from RNA transcripts. The TCR CDR3 was amplified in a first-round RT-PCR using the HTBI primer set. One entry per CDR3 protein, called by TCRdb with MiXCR from the multiplex PCR reads. The table has about 380,000 distinct CDR3 sequences, less than 20% seen once. Material: blood. The receptor source for this set is a man between 18 and 35 years old with Graves' ophthalmopathy.

The chain carries TRBV5-1 and TRBJ2-1, with 15 bases matching TRBD2. Trimming cost V 0 bases and J 7 bases; bases outside gene matches: 2. The CDR3 totals 16 residues. CDR1 SGHRS and CDR2 YFSETQ come from the germline V gene. The CDR3: CASSLVGLAGGNEQFF. CDR3 DNA sequence: TGCGCCAGCAGCTTGGTGGGACTAGCGGGAGGAAATGAGCAGTTCTTC.

This clonotype was picked up a small number of times. V is TRBV6-1 and J is TRBJ1-2; 7 bases match TRBD1. The germline CDR1 and CDR2 sequences are MNHNS and SASEGT. The CDR3 runs to 13 residues. The V segment lost 6 bases and the J segment 6 bases; nucleotides outside the gene matches: 7. Here the CDR3 DNA reads TGTGCCAGCAGCGACAGGGCTTTAGATGGCTACACCTTC. This encodes CASSDRALDGYTF.

This clonotype has only a few counts. CDR3 in amino acids: CASSPDSTRRQYF. CDR3 coding DNA: TGTGCCAGCAGTCCAGACAGCACCCGGAGGCAGTACTTC. V gene TRBV28 combines with J gene TRBJ2-7; D might be TRBD1 (5 bases). Germline V lookup: CDR1 MDHEN, CDR2 SYDVKM. The CDR3 is 13 residues long. V was shortened by 5 bases and J by 9 bases, with 17 bases between the two germline ends.

This clonotype was picked up a small number of times. This chain uses TRBV2 with TRBJ2-4; maybe TRBD2 (5 bases). The V gene's germline CDR1 is SNHLY and CDR2 FYNNEI. This CDR3 region has 19 residues. Trimming took 4 bases from V and 0 from J, leaving 22 bases between them. The chain's CDR3 is CASSVLPGEDFLAKNIQYF. CDR3 bases: TGTGCCAGCAGTGTACTACCCGGAGAGGACTTTTTAGCCAAAAACATTCAGTACTTC.

A few counts support this clonotype. This chain uses TRBV10-3 with TRBJ2-3, with a possible D match to TRBD2 (5 bases). CDR3 length: 14 amino acids. Trimming shortened V by 2 bases and J by 6 bases, and 12 bases separated the two germline ends. Germline CDR1 and CDR2: ENHRY and SYGVKD. CDR3 in DNA: TGTGCCATCAGTGAGGCAATACTAGGGGATACGCAGTATTTT. Translated, it gives CAISEAILGDTQYF.

This clonotype was observed a few times. V and J are TRBV29-1 and TRBJ1-3, with D possibly being TRBD1 (6 bases). Germline assignment: CDR1 SQVTM and CDR2 ANQGSEA. The CDR3 consists of 16 residues. Trimming took 0 bases from V and 0 from J, leaving 12 bases between them. CDR3 in DNA: TGCAGCGTTGAAGAACAGGGACCGTCCTCTGGAAACACCATATATTTT. It codes for CSVEEQGPSSGNTIYF.

This clonotype was observed at least ten times. The chain recombines TRBV11-2 with TRBJ1-1; D gene ambiguous. The germline V gene encodes CDR1 SGHAT and CDR2 FQNNGV. The CDR3 length is 15 residues. The ends were cut back, 1 base at V and 1 base at J, with 10 bases in the middle. For the CDR3, the DNA is TGTGCCAGCAGCTTAGCTCATCTCGGGAACACTGAAGCTTTCTTT. Translating gives CASSLAHLGNTEAFF.

This clonotype was counted a few times. The chain joins TRBV10-3 to TRBJ2-2; 13 nucleotides match TRBD2. This CDR3 comprises 15 residues. Unmatched junction bases numbered 2, after V lost 9 bases and J lost 1 base. Germline CDR1 reads ENHRY; CDR2 reads SYGVKD. CDR3 DNA: TGTGCCATGGGGACTAGCGGGATGAACACCGGGGAGCTGTTTTTT. It yields the protein CAMGTSGMNTGELFF.

The chain couples TRBV5-6 to TRBJ1-3; unclear D gene. The germline gives CDR1 SGHDT, CDR2 YYEEEE. There are 11 residues in the CDR3. V was trimmed by 0 bases and J by 8 bases, leaving 3 bases between them. CDR3 in amino acids: CASSLGDTIYF. The CDR3 nucleotides read TGTGCCAGCAGCTTGGGTGACACCATATATTTT. The whole variable domain, remainder taken from reference TRBV5-6 and TRBJ1-3, is DAGVTQSPTHLIKTRGQQVTLRCSPKSGHDTVSWYQQALGQGPQFIFQYYEEEERQRGNFPDRFSGHQFPNYSSELNVNALLLGDSALYLCASSLGDTIYFGEGSWLTVV.

This clonotype was detected ten times or more. The gene calls are TRBV13 and TRBJ1-1; perhaps TRBD1 as D (5 bases). The CDR3 has 15 amino acids. The germline CDR1 and CDR2 sequences are PRHDT and FYEKMQ (reference sequence). Trimming cost V 5 bases and J 0 bases, with 13 bases left between them. This CDR3 is CASSIRGPMNTEAFF. The CDR3 DNA sequence: TGTGCCAGCAGCATCCGGGGCCCGATGAACACTGAAGCTTTCTTT.

The genes are TRBV27 and TRBJ2-7, with 9 positions matching TRBD1. The CDR3 consists of 14 residues. Germline V lookup: CDR1 MNHEY, CDR2 SMNVEV (reference sequence). V lost 5 bases, J lost 3 bases, and 5 bases stayed unmatched. The CDR3, as DNA: TGTGCCAGCAGTACACTGGACAGGGGCTACGAGCAGTACTTC. Residues: CASSTLDRGYEQYF.

The rearrangement joins TRBV7-2 to TRBJ1-3, with a weak D call TRBD1 (5 bases). The germline CDR1 and CDR2 sequences are SGHTA and FQGNSA. Trimming stripped 5 bases from V and 2 bases from J, with 13 bases between. The CDR3 loop spans 15 amino acids. In nucleotides, the CDR3 is TGTGCCAGCAGCCCTCGTGGAGGGGCTGGAAACACCATATATTTT. Translating gives CASSPRGGAGNTIYF.

The chain combines TRBV10-3 with TRBJ2-1; 15 bases match TRBD2. The trim removed 8 bases at V and 7 bases at J, leaving 6 bases unmatched. The CDR3 is made up of 15 amino acids. Germline CDR1 is ENHRY and CDR2 is SYGVKD. DNA of the CDR3: TGTGCCATCGGACTAGCGGGGGGGCCAGGGAATGAGCAGTTCTTC. Translating gives CAIGLAGGPGNEQFF.

This clonotype was seen a handful of times. The gene calls are TRBV12-3 or TRBV12-4 and TRBJ2-2; possibly TRBD2 for D (5 bases). Deletions cut 6 bases from V and 14 bases from J, with 13 bases between. This CDR3 has 11 amino acids. The CDR3 loop reads CASRVTTRLFF. The CDR3 region has the DNA TGTGCCAGCAGGGTGACTACCCGCCTGTTTTTT.

This clonotype has a count of ten or more. The chain has TRBV6-1 and TRBJ2-3, with 9 bases matching TRBD2. Germline values: CDR1 MNHNS, CDR2 SASEGT. This CDR3 contains 17 residues. V dropped 6 bases and J dropped 0; count of bases not matched to a gene: 10. CDR3 in DNA: TGTGCCAGCAGCACCCAGTGGCGGGGGGGAAGCACAGATACGCAGTATTTT. Translation gives CASSTQWRGGSTDTQYF.

As for this clonotype: This may come from a read error, since a much larger clone is one base off. The rearrangement links TRBV29-1 to TRBJ1-1; D remains unclear. Germline values: CDR1 SQVTM, CDR2 ANQGSEA. CDR3 length: 11 residues. V lost 4 bases, J lost 3 bases, and 6 bases lay in between. The CDR3 region is CSVAVYTEAFF. CDR3 sequence (DNA): TGCAGCGTTGCTGTTTACACTGAAGCTTTCTTT. Full variable domain (missing parts from reference TRBV29-1 and TRBJ1-1): SAVISQKPSRDICQRGTSLTIQCQVDSQVTMMFWYRQQPGQSLTLIATANQGSEATYESGFVIDKFPISRPNLTFSTLTVSNMSPEDSSIYLCSVAVYTEAFFGQGTRLTVV.

This clonotype was found a few times. The V call is TRBV7-9, the J call TRBJ1-6; D call uncertain. There are 15 residues in the CDR3. With 2 bases removed from V and 5 bases from J, the gap between germline ends came to 10 bases. Germline V CDR1 and CDR2: SEHNR, FQNEAQ (reference sequence). CDR3 amino acids: CASSLSSVDNSPLHF. The CDR3 DNA follows: TGTGCCAGCAGCTTAAGTTCGGTGGATAATTCACCCCTCCACTTT.

The chain combines TRBV28 with TRBJ2-1; 12 bases fit TRBD1. Trimming removed 8 bases from V and 3 bases from J; junction bases left unmatched: 11. Germline V gene sequence: CDR1 MDHEN, CDR2 SYDVKM. The CDR3 has 17 residues. The CDR3 DNA reads as TGTGCCAGCGCTACCGGGACAGGGGGCGCGGTCTACAATGAGCAGTTCTTC. Its protein is CASATGTGGAVYNEQFF.

This clonotype turned up a few times. The chain employs TRBV20-1 and TRBJ2-7, with D hard to call. The CDR3 has 12 amino acids. Germline V gene lookup returns CDR1 DFQATT and CDR2 SNEGSKA (reference sequence). V was cut by 7 bases and J by 6 bases, with 16 bases left in between. CDR3 protein: CSVPDGEVEQYF. CDR3 bases: TGCAGTGTCCCAGATGGGGAAGTCGAGCAGTACTTC.

This clonotype showed up many times. The chain has TRBV6-1 and TRBJ2-7; D not resolved. V gave up 3 bases and J gave up 1 base, with 4 bases separating them. The germline gives CDR1 MNHNS, CDR2 SASEGT. The CDR3 contains 12 residues. For the CDR3, the DNA is TGTGCCAGCAGTGAGGTTTCCTACGAGCAGTACTTC. Its protein product is CASSEVSYEQYF.

The chain joins TRBV20-1 to TRBJ1-1; D may be TRBD1 (6 bases). This CDR3 contains 12 residues. Trimming removed 8 bases at V and 4 bases at J, with 14 bases between. Germline CDR1 and CDR2: DFQATT and SNEGSKA (reference sequence). The CDR3 reads CSSNGGATEAFF. The CDR3, as DNA: TGCAGTAGCAACGGGGGGGCCACTGAAGCTTTCTTT.

As regards this clonotype: With a much larger clone just one base away, this may be a read error. The V gene is TRBV27, the J gene TRBJ1-1; TRBD1 agrees at 7 bases. The V segment lost 7 bases and the J segment 4 bases; nucleotides outside the gene matches: 18. CDR1 and CDR2 from the germline V gene are MNHEY and SMNVEV (reference sequence). The CDR3 extends over 17 amino acids. The chain's CDR3 is CASTSIPRQGGITEAFF. The CDR3 DNA reads TGTGCCAGCACCTCTATTCCCCGACAGGGTGGAATCACTGAAGCTTTCTTT.

This clonotype has a handful of counts. This chain links TRBV28 with TRBJ2-7; no reliable D call. Germline V CDR1 and CDR2: MDHEN, SYDVKM. This CDR3 is built from 18 residues. The V end was cut by 2 bases, the J end by 0 bases, with 20 bases between. CDR3 bases: TGTGCCAGCAGTTTAGACCCGGCCGCGGCGAGGACCTCCTACGAGCAGTACTTC. This encodes CASSLDPAAARTSYEQYF.

This clonotype turned up a few times. The V call is TRBV20-1, the J call TRBJ2-5; TRBD2 agrees at 11 bases. The CDR3 is 14 amino acids. The germline CDR1 and CDR2 sequences are DFQATT and SNEGSKA (reference sequence). V shed 6 bases, J shed 5 bases, and the junction held 8 bases outside the gene matches. In DNA form, the CDR3 reads TGCAGTGCCCAGAGACTAGCGGGGTTGGAGACCCAGTACTTC. It yields the protein CSAQRLAGLETQYF.

This clonotype was found a few times. This sequence joins TRBV19 and TRBJ1-1; possible D gene TRBD1, 6 bases. V lost 3 bases to trimming and J lost 5 bases, with 13 bases between them. The germline V gene has CDR1 LNHDA and CDR2 SQIVND (reference sequence). The CDR3 has 14 residues. DNA of the CDR3: TGTGCCAGTAGTATCCCGGGCAGGGGTACTGAAGCTTTCTTT. It translates to CASSIPGRGTEAFF.